This TCR beta chain came from a study of blood T cell repertoires in COVID-19. Study in general: The analysed material was cDNA or gDNA that came from T cells, B-cell-depleted T cells, or PBMCs.

This CDR3 is 15 amino acids long. With 3 bases removed from V and 6 bases from J, the gap between germline ends came to 15 bases. The germline gives CDR1 MNHNS, CDR2 SASEGT. This clone was picked up a small number of times. Methods used by the authors: For nucleated cells, counts were estimated from reference gene primer amplification. Measured with immunoSEQ multiplex PCR; TCRdb has only the in-frame clones, and not every one. Clone size and V and J calls were adopted from that table, with D and trimming inferred from the DNA. Seen here are about 410,000 clones, 90% observed once, and the top ten hold approximately 0.55%.

This chain connects TRBV6-1 to TRBJ1-5; tentative D call: TRBD1 (5 bases). Sequencing used PBMCs or T cells enriched from blood (not recorded which). This sequence was found in a man between 18 and 35 years old who had recovered from COVID-19. The CDR3 protein is CASSEMSGAVQPQHF. CDR3 DNA sequence: TGTGCCAGCAGTGAGATGTCTGGGGCCGTTCAGCCCCAGCATTTT.